The clone carrying this T cell receptor beta chain has just a few counts. The data were obtained in a study of identical twins. A single record per CDR3 protein comes from TCRdb applying MiXCR to the 5' RACE reads. The sample yields 550,000 to 700,000 distinct CDR3 sequences, more than 9% seen once. Germline V lookup: CDR1 SGHVS, CDR2 FQNEAQ. V was shortened by 1 base and J by 0 bases, with 9 bases between the two germline ends. The CDR3 spans 16 residues. A further study also used this sample, focusing on yellow fever vaccine responses in identical twins. From that paper: Reported findings indicate that twins' vaccine T cell responses seemed partially convergent, partially personalized.

What was sequenced was PBMCs. The sequence came from a woman between 18 and 29 years old in good health. The rearrangement links TRBV7-8 to TRBJ2-2; D unresolved. CDR3 region: CASSLEAATNTGELFF. The CDR3 DNA is TGTGCCAGCAGCTTAGAGGCAGCTACGAACACCGGGGAGCTGTTTTTT.